The 4 T cell receptor beta chains in this list originate from one sample, sequenced in a study of memory CD4+ T cells and cytomegalovirus serostatus. Single viable CD3+CD4+CD8-CD45RO+ cells were sorted as the memory CD4+ T cells. The table came from immunoSEQ multiplex PCR; TCRdb's copy has only in-frame clones and leaves some out. The sample includes around 60,000 clones, approximately 78% of them seen just once. The sample taken for sequencing was memory CD4+ T cells from blood. The receptors were sampled from an adult in good health and CMV-seronegative.

The chain couples TRBV5-1 to TRBJ2-7, with 10 bases identical to TRBD2. From germline, CDR1 is SGHRS and CDR2 YFSETQ. The CDR3 is 14 residues long. Losses at the gene ends were 5 bases for V and 4 bases for J; bases not matched to a gene: 6. The CDR3 DNA reads as TGCGCCAGCAGTCGTACTAGCGGGGCTTACGAGCAGTACTTC. Translated, it gives CASSRTSGAYEQYF.

This chain connects TRBV5-1 to TRBJ1-6; tentatively, D is TRBD1 (6 bases). Germline CDR1 reads SGHRS; CDR2 reads YFSETQ. The CDR3 spans 15 residues. V dropped 9 bases and J dropped 3 bases, with 16 bases sitting between them. DNA for the CDR3: TGCGCCAAAGCAGACAGGATAAACTATAATTCACCCCTCCACTTT. Amino acid sequence: CAKADRINYNSPLHF. Full variable domain (rest looked up from reference TRBV5-1 and TRBJ1-6): KAGVTQTPRYLIKTRGQQVTLSCSPISGHRSVSWYQQTPGQGLQFLFEYFSETQRNKGNFPGRFSGRQFSNSRSEMNVSTLELGDSALYLCAKADRINYNSPLHFGNGTRLTVT.

V is TRBV5-1 and J is TRBJ2-5, with D perhaps given as TRBD1 or TRBD2 (5 bases each). The CDR3 consists of 14 residues. V shed 4 bases and J shed 5 bases, with 15 bases lying between them. CDR1 is SGHRS and CDR2 is YFSETQ in the germline V gene. CDR3 sequence (DNA): TGCGCCAGCAGCCCCCAGGGAGTGAGGGAGACCCAGTACTTC. This encodes CASSPQGVRETQYF.

This clone is a singleton in its sample. The chain carries TRBV2 and TRBJ1-5; TRBD1 is a possible D gene (6 bases). There are 14 residues in the CDR3. In germline, CDR1 is SNHLY, CDR2 FYNNEI. Trimming stripped 6 bases from V and 1 base from J, with 10 bases between. CDR3 bases: TGTGCCAGCAGAGTACAGGGAAGCAATCAGCCCCAGCATTTT. Translation gives CASRVQGSNQPQHF. The entire variable domain, with the rest obtained from reference TRBV2 and TRBJ1-5, is as follows: EPEVTQTPSHQVTQMGQEVILRCVPISNHLYFYWYRQILGQKVEFLVSFYNNEISEKSEIFDDQFSVERPDGSNFTLKIRSTKLEDSAMYFCASRVQGSNQPQHFGDGTRLSIL.